This entry lists 9 T cell receptor beta chains sequenced from one sample in a study of cytomegalovirus exposure and HLA in healthy donors. PCR involved 60 Vbeta and 13 Jbeta primers. Produced via immunoSEQ multiplex PCR; TCRdb's table is partial and in-frame only. This sample has about 210,000 clones, with about 86% found just once. Sample: PBMCs. Receptors were obtained from a woman aged 25 to 39 in good health and CMV-seronegative.

CDR3 sequence: CASSGPEAGSIGYTF. CDR3 in DNA: TGTGCCAGCAGCGGGCCCGAAGCAGGGTCGATCGGCTACACCTTC. The V and J genes are TRBV28 and TRBJ1-2; perhaps TRBD1 as D (5 bases). The germline CDR1 and CDR2 sequences are MDHEN and SYDVKM. With 6 bases removed from V and 8 bases from J, the gap between germline ends came to 22 bases. The CDR3 consists of 15 residues.

In nucleotides, the CDR3 is TGTGCCAGCAGCCCCAGGAGCGGGAGACCCTACAATGAGCAGTTCTTC. Protein product: CASSPRSGRPYNEQFF. The chain recombines TRBV7-3 with TRBJ2-1; TRBD2 aligns across 8 bases. The CDR3 runs to 16 residues. Losses at the gene ends were 5 bases for V and 2 bases for J; bases not matched to a gene: 8. In germline, CDR1 is SGHTA, CDR2 FQGTGA. Full variable domain (outside the CDR3, taken from reference TRBV7-3 and TRBJ2-1): GAGVSQTPSNKVTEKGKYVELRCDPISGHTALYWYRQSLGQGPEFLIYFQGTGAADDSGLPNDRFFAVRPEGSVSTLKIQRTERGDSAVYLCASSPRSGRPYNEQFFGPGTRLTVL.

The V and J genes are TRBV11-2 and TRBJ2-5; D ambiguous. The CDR3 is 13 amino acids. CDR1 and CDR2 from the germline V gene are SGHAT and FQNNGV. Trimming shortened V by 6 bases and J by 1 base, and 9 bases separated the two germline ends. The CDR3 sequence is CASSRGTQETQYF. DNA for the CDR3: TGTGCCAGCAGTCGAGGAACCCAAGAGACCCAGTACTTC.

The chain recombines TRBV19 with TRBJ2-2; 12 bases align to TRBD1. Trimming cost V 7 bases and J 5 bases; bases outside gene matches: 8. CDR1 and CDR2 from the germline V gene are LNHDA and SQIVND (reference sequence). This CDR3 has 16 amino acids. The chain's CDR3 is CASTPGQGAWTGELFF. The CDR3 DNA sequence: TGTGCCAGTACTCCGGGACAGGGGGCCTGGACCGGGGAGCTGTTTTTT.

V gene TRBV6-1 combines with J gene TRBJ2-5; D gene unclear. The DNA end favors TRBJ2-7, so the J call may be wrong. Germline loops: CDR1 MNHNS, CDR2 SASEGT. The CDR3 is made up of 11 amino acids. The CDR3 region is CASSDTYEQYF. The CDR3 DNA follows: TGTGCCAGCAGTGATACCTACGAGCAGTACTTC.

The chain links TRBV5-1 to TRBJ2-1; 10 bases map to TRBD2. V was pared by 3 bases and J by 2 bases, with 2 bases of the junction left unmatched. Per germline, CDR1 SGHRS and CDR2 YFSETQ. The CDR3 covers 15 residues. The CDR3 region is CASSSTSGTYNEQFF. As DNA, the CDR3 is TGCGCCAGCAGCTCCACTAGCGGGACCTACAATGAGCAGTTCTTC.

V and J are TRBV6-1 and TRBJ1-4; D gene uncertain. CDR3 size: 14 residues. In germline, CDR1 is MNHNS, CDR2 SASEGT. V was pared by 2 bases and J by 6 bases, with 10 bases between. CDR3 sequence reads: CASSEITVYEKLFF. The CDR3 region has the DNA TGTGCCAGCAGTGAAATTACAGTCTATGAAAAACTGTTTTTT.

The rearrangement links TRBV27 to TRBJ2-7; 8 bases are shared with TRBD1. The CDR3 spans 12 residues. The V gene end was trimmed by 6 bases and the J gene end by 6 bases; junction bases not matched to a gene: 4. Germline-derived CDR1 and CDR2 are MNHEY and SMNVEV (reference sequence). CDR3 nucleotides: TGTGCCAGCAGACGGACAGGGTTCGAGCAGTACTTC. Its protein is CASRRTGFEQYF.

The rearrangement links TRBV5-8 to TRBJ2-3; TRBD2 matches 13 bases. The CDR3 is 18 residues long. Germline V lookup: CDR1 SGHTS, CDR2 YDEGEE. Unmatched junction bases numbered 12, after V lost 7 bases and J lost 1 base. The CDR3 reads CASSSSRLAGGRTDTQYF. The CDR3 bases are TGTGCCAGCTCTAGTTCGCGACTAGCGGGAGGTCGCACAGATACGCAGTATTTT. The full variable domain, with the rest looked up from reference TRBV5-8 and TRBJ2-3, is EAGVTQSPTHLIKTRGQQATLRCSPISGHTSVYWYQQALGLGLQFLLWYDEGEERNRGNFPPRFSGRQFPNYSSELNVNALELEDSALYLCASSSSRLAGGRTDTQYFGPGTRLTVL.